This T cell receptor (beta chain) derives from a study of T cell responses to AZD1222 COVID-19 vaccine. Notes on the study in general: Sampling captured repertoires only after the peak T cell response. Seropositivity was recorded at baseline in only 6 or 7 AZD1222 recipients.

TCRdb keeps only in-frame clones here, not all; method: immunoSEQ multiplex PCR. The table has about 68,000 clones, over 60% seen once; the top ten hold about 12%. This clone was counted once. What it recognizes is unknown. Trimming shortened V by 0 bases and J by 0 bases, and 5 bases separated the two germline ends. Germline CDR1 reads SGDLS; CDR2 reads YYNGEE. This CDR3 region has 14 residues. The specimen was peripheral blood, collected on day 0 of AZD1222 vaccination. The receptor comes from an adult in good health. The rearrangement uses TRBV9 and TRBJ2-3, with D hard to call. The CDR3 DNA sequence: TGTGCCAGCAGCGTAGCTTGGAGCACAGATACGCAGTATTTT. Protein product: CASSVAWSTDTQYF. Combining the CDR3 with reference TRBV9 and TRBJ2-3 gives the whole variable domain DSGVTQTPKHLITATGQRVTLRCSPRSGDLSVYWYQQSLDQGLQFLIQYYNGEERAKGNILERFSAQQFPDLHSELNLSSLELGDSALYFCASSVAWSTDTQYFGPGTRLTVL.